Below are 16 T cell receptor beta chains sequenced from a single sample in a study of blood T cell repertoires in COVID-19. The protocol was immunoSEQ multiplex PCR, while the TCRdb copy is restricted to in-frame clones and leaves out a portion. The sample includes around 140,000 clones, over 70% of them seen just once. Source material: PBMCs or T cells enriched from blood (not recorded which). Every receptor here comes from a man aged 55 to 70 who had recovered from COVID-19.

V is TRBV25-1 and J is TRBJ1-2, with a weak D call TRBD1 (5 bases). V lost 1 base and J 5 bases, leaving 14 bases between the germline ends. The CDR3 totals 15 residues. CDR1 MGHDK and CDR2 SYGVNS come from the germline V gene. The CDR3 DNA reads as TGTGCCAGCAGTGAATCCCCCGACAGTTATTATGGCTACACCTTC. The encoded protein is CASSESPDSYYGYTF.

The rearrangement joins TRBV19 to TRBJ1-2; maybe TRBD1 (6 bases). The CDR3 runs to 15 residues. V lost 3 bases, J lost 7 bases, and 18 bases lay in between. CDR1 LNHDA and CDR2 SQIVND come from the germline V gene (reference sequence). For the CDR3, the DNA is TGTGCCAGTAGTATGATTGCAGGGGCGGTGGTTGGCTACACCTTC. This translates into CASSMIAGAVVGYTF. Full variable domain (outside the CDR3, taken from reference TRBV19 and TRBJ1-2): DGGITQSPKYLFRKEGQNVTLSCEQNLNHDAMYWYRQDPGQGLRLIYYSQIVNDFQKGDIAEGYSVSREKKESFPLTVTSAQKNPTAFYLCASSMIAGAVVGYTFGSGTRLTVV.

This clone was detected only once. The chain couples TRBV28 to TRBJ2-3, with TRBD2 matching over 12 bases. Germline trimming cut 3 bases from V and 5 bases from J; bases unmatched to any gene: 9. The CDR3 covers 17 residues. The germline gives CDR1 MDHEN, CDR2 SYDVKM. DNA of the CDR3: TGTGCCAGCAGTTTTATCCTAGCGGGAGGGCCGGGAGATACGCAGTATTTT. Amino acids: CASSFILAGGPGDTQYF.

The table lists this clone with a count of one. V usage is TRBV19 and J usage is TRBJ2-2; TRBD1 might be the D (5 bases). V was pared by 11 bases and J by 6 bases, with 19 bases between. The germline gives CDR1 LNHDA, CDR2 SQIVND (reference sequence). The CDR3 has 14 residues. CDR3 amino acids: CASKLVGVAGELFF. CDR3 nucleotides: TGTGCCTCAAAACTCGTAGGGGTTGCCGGGGAGCTGTTTTTT.

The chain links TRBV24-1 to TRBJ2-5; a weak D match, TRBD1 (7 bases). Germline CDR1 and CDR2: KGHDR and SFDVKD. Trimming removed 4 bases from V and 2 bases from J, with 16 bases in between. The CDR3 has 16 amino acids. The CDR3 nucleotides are TGTGCCACCAGTGACCCCGTCGGGGGACAGCAAGAGACCCAGTACTTC. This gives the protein CATSDPVGGQQETQYF.

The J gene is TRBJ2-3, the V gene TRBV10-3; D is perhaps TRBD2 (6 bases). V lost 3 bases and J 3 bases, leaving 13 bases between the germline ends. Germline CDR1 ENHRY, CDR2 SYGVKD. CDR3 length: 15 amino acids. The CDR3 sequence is CAISDLGGKTDTQYF. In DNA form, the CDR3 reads TGTGCCATCAGTGATCTGGGCGGGAAGACAGATACGCAGTATTTT.

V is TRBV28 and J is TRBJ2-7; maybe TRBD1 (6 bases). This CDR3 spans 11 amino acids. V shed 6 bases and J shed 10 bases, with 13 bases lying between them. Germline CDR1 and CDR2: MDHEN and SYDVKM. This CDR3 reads CASSSTGGQYF. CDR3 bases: TGTGCCAGCAGCTCGACAGGCGGCCAGTACTTC.

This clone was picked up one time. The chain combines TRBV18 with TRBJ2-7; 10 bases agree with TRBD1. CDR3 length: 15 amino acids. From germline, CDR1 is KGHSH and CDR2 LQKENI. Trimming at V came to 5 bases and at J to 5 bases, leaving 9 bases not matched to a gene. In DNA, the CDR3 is TGTGCCAGCTCAGCTTCGACAGGGGGCCTCAACGAGCAGTACTTC. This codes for CASSASTGGLNEQYF.

The CDR3 sequence is CAWSRQASEAFF. In DNA form, the CDR3 reads TGTGCCTGGAGTAGACAGGCTTCTGAAGCTTTCTTT. The chain couples TRBV30 to TRBJ1-1; TRBD1 might be the D (6 bases). The CDR3 consists of 12 residues. The V gene's germline CDR1 is GTSNPN and CDR2 SVGIG (reference sequence). Trimming removed 2 bases from V and 6 bases from J, with 10 bases in between.

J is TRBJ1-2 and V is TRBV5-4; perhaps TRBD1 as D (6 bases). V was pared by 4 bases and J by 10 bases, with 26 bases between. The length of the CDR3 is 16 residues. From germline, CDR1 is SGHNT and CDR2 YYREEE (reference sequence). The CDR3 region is CASSLRDTITKNFYTF. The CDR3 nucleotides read TGTGCCAGCAGCCTCCGGGACACGATAACTAAAAACTTCTACACCTTC.

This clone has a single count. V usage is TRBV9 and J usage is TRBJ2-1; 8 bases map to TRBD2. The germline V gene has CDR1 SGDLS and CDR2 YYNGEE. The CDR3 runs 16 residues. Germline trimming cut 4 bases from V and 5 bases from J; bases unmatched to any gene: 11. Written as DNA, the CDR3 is TGTGCCAGCAGCCCCCCTGGGGTAGCGGGAAACAATGAGCAGTTCTTC. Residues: CASSPPGVAGNNEQFF. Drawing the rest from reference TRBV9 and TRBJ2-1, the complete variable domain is DSGVTQTPKHLITATGQRVTLRCSPRSGDLSVYWYQQSLDQGLQFLIQYYNGEERAKGNILERFSAQQFPDLHSELNLSSLELGDSALYFCASSPPGVAGNNEQFFGPGTRLTVL.

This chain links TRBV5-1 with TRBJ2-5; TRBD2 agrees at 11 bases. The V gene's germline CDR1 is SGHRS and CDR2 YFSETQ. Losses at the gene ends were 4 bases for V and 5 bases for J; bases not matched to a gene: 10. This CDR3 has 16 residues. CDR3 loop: CASSKTSGADLETQYF. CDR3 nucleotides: TGCGCCAGCAGCAAGACTAGCGGGGCCGACCTGGAGACCCAGTACTTC.

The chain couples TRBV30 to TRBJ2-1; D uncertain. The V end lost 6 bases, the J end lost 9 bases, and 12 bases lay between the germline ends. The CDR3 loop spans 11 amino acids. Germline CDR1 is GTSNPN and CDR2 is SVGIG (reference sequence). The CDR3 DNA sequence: TGTGCCTGTCTAGGCGCGGCTGAGCAGTTCTTC. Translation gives CACLGAAEQFF.

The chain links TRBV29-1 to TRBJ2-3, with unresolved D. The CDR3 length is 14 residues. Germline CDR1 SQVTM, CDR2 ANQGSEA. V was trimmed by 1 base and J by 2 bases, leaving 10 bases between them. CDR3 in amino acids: CSVEGDDHTDTQYF. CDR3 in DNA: TGCAGCGTTGAAGGAGATGATCACACAGATACGCAGTATTTT.

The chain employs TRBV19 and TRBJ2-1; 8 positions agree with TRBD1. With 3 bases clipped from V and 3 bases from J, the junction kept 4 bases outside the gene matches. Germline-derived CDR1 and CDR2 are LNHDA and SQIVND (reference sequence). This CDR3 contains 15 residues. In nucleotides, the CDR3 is TGTGCCAGTAGTATGGACAGGGAAGGCTACAATGAGCAGTTCTTC. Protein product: CASSMDREGYNEQFF. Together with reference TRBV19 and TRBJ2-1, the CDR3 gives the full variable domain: DGGITQSPKYLFRKEGQNVTLSCEQNLNHDAMYWYRQDPGQGLRLIYYSQIVNDFQKGDIAEGYSVSREKKESFPLTVTSAQKNPTAFYLCASSMDREGYNEQFFGPGTRLTVL.

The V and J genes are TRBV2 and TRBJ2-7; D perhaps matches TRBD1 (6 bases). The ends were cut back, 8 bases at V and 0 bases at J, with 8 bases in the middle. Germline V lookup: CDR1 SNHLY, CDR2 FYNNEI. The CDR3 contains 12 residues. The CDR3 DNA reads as TGTGCCAGCGCGGACAGCTCCTACGAGCAGTACTTC. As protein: CASADSSYEQYF.